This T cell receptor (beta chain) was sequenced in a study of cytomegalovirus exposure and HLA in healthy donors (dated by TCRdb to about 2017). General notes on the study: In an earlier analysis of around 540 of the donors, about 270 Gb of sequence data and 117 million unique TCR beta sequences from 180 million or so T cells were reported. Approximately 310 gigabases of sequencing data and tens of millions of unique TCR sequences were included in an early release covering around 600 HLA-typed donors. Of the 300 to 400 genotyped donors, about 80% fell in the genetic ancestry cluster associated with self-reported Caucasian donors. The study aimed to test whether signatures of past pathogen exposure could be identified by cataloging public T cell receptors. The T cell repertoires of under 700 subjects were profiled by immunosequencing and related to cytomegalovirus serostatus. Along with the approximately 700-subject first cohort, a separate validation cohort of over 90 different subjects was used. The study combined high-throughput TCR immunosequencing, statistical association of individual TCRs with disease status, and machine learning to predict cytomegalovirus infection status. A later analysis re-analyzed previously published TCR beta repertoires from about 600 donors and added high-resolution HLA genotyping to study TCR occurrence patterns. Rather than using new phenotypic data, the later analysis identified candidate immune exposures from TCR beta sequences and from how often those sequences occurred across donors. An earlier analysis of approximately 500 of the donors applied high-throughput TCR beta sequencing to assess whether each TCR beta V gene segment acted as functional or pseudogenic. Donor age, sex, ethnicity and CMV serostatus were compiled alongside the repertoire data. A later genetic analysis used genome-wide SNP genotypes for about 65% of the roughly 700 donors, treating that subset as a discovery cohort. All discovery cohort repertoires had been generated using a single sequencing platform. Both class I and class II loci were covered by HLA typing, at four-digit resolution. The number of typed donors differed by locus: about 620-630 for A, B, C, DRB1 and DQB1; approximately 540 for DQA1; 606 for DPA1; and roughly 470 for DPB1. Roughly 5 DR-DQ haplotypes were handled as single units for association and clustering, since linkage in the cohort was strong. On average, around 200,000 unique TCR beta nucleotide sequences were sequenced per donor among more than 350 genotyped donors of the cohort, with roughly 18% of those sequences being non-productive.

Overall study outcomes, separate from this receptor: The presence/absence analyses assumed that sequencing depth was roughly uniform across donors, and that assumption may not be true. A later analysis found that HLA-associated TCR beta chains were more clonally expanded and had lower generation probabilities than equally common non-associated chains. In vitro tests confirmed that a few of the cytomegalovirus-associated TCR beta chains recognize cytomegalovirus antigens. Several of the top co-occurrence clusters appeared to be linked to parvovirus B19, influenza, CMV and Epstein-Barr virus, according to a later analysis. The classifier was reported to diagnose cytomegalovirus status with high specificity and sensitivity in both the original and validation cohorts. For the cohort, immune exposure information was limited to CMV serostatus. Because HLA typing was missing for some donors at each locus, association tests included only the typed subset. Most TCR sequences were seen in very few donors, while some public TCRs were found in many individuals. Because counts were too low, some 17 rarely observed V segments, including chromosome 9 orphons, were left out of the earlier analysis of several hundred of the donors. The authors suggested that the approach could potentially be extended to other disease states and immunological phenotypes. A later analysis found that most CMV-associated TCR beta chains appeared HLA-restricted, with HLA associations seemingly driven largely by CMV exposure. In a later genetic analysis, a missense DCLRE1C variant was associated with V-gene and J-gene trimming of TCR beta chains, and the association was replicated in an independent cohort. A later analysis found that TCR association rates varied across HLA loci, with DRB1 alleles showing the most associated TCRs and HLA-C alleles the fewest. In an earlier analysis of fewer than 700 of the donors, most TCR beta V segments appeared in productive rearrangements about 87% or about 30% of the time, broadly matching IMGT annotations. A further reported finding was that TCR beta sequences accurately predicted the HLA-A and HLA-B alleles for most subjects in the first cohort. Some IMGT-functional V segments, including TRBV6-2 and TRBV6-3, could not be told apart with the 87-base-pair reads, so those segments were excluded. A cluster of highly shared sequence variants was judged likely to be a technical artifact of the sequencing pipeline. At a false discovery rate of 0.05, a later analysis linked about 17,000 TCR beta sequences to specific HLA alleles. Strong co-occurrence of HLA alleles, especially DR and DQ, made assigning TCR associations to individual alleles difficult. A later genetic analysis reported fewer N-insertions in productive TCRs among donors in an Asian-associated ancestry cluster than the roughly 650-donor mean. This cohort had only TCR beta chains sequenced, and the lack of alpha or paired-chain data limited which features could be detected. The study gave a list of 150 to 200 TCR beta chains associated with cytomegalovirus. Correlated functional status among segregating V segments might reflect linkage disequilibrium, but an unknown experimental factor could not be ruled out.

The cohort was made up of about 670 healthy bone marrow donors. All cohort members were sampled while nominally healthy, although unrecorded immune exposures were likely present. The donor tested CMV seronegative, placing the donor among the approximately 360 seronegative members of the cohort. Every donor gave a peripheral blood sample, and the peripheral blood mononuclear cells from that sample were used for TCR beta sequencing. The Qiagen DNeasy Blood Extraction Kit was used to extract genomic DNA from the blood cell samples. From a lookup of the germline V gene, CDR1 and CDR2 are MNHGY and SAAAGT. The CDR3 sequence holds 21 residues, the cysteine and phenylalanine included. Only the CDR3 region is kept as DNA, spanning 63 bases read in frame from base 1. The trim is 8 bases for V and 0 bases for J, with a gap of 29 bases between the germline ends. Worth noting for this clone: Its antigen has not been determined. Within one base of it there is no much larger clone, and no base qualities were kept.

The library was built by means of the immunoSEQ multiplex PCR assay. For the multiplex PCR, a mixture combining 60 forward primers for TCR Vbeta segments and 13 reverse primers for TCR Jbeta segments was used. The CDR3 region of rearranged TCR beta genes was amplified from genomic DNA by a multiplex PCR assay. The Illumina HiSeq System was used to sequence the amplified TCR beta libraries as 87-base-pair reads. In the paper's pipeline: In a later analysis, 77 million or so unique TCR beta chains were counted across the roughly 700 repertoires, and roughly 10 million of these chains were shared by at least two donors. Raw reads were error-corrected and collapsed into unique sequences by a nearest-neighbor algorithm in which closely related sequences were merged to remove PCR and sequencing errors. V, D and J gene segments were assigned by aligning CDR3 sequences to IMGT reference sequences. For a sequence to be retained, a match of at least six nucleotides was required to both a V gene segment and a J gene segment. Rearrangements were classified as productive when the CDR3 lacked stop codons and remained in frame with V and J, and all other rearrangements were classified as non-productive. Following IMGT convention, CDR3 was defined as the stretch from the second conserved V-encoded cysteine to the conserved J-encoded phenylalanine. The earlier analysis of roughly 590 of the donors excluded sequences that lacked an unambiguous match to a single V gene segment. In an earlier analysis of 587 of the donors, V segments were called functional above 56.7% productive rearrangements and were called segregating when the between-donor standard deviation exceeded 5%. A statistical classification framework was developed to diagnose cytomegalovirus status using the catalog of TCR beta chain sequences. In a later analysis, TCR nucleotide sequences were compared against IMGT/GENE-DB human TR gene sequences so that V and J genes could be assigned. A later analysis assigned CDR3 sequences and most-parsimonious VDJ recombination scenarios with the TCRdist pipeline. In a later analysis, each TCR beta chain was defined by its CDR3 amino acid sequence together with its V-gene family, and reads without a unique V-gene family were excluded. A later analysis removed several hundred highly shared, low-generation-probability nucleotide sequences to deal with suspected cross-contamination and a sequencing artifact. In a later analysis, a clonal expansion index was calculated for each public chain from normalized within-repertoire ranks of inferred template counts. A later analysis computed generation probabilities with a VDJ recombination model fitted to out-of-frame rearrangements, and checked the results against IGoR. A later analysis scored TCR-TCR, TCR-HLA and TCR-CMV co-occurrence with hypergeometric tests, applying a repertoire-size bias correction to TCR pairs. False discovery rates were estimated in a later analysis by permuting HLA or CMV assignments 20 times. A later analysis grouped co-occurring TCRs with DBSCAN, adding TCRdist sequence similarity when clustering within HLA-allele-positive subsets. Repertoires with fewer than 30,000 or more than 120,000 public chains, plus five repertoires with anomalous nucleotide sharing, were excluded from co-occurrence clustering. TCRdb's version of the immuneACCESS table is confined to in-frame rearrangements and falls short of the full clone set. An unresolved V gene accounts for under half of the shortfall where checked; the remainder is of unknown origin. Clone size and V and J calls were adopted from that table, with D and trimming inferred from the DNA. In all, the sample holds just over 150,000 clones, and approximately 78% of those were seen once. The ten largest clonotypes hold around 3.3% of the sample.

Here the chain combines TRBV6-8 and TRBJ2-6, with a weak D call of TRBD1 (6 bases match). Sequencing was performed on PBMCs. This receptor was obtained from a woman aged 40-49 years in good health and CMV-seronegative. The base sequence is TGTGCCAGCTCCAGGCCCGCGGGCGACCAAAGGGGGAGCTCTGGGGCCAACGTCCTGACTTTC. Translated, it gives CASSRPAGDQRGSSGANVLTF.